This entry lists 8 T cell receptor beta chains sequenced from one sample in a study of CXCR4 blockade with PD-1 therapy in pancreatic cancer (dated by TCRdb to between 2019 and 2020). Library prep was done by the immunoSEQ multiplex PCR assay. This immuneACCESS table, as held by TCRdb, lists in-frame sequences with V and J called but not all clones. Of the missing ones, under half trace to an unresolved V gene in checked studies; the others have no known cause. For this sample there are under 6,500 clones; 55% appear just once. The ten largest clones capture under 7% of the sample. The specimen was tumor tissue. Receptors originate from a human donor with pancreatic ductal adenocarcinoma.

The genes are TRBV28 and TRBJ2-7; TRBD1 matches at 9 bases. CDR1 and CDR2 from the germline V gene are MDHEN and SYDVKM. The CDR3 totals 14 residues. V dropped 6 bases and J dropped 2; count of bases not matched to a gene: 5. CDR3 loop: CASRGTGTAYEQYF. CDR3 DNA: TGTGCCAGCAGGGGGACAGGGACCGCCTACGAGCAGTACTTC.

The V and J genes are TRBV19 and TRBJ1-1; D is undetermined. Germline V lookup: CDR1 LNHDA, CDR2 SQIVND (reference sequence). V was trimmed by 4 bases and J by 5 bases, leaving 17 bases between them. The CDR3 totals 15 residues. CDR3 nucleotides: TGTGCCAGTAGTAGGGCGGGTCGGTCCTTAACTGAAGCTTTCTTT. Its translation: CASSRAGRSLTEAFF.

This clone was seen a single time. This chain connects TRBV29-1 to TRBJ2-7, with 9 bases identical to TRBD1. Germline-derived CDR1 and CDR2 are SQVTM and ANQGSEA. The CDR3 runs to 13 residues. The V gene end was trimmed by 4 bases and the J gene end by 2 bases; junction bases not matched to a gene: 3. The CDR3 DNA sequence: TGCAGCGTTGTGACAGGGGGACCCTACGAGCAGTACTTC. As protein: CSVVTGGPYEQYF.

J is TRBJ2-5 and V is TRBV6-8; D is tentatively TRBD1 or TRBD2 (5 bases each). The germline V and J ends were trimmed by 5 bases and 7 bases, with 17 bases remaining between them. Germline assignment: CDR1 MNHGY and CDR2 SAAAGT. This CDR3 has 14 amino acids. The CDR3 protein is CASSQKGPWMTQYF. CDR3 nucleotides: TGTGCCAGCAGTCAAAAGGGACCGTGGATGACCCAGTACTTC.

This chain links TRBV30 with TRBJ1-1; D is unresolved. Trimming took off 3 bases at V and 0 bases at J, with 8 bases between the two ends. CDR3 length: 13 residues. Germline V gene sequence: CDR1 GTSNPN, CDR2 SVGIG (reference sequence). CDR3 sequence: CAWSPLVNTEAFF. CDR3 coding DNA: TGTGCCTGGAGCCCGTTGGTGAACACTGAAGCTTTCTTT.

The chain joins TRBV6-8 to TRBJ2-6; D unclear. There are 13 residues in the CDR3. V dropped 6 bases and J dropped 0 bases, with 3 bases sitting between them. The germline V gene has CDR1 MNHGY and CDR2 SAAAGT. The chain's CDR3 is CASRSSGANVLTF. Here the CDR3 DNA reads TGTGCCAGCAGATCCTCTGGGGCCAACGTCCTGACTTTC.

This clone was counted a few times. CDR3 protein: CASSQESTSGNTIYF. CDR3 DNA: TGCGCCAGCAGCCAAGAAAGTACATCTGGAAACACCATATATTTT. The chain links TRBV4-1 to TRBJ1-3; D not certain. In germline, CDR1 is MGHRA, CDR2 YSYEKL. Trimming cost V 0 bases and J 1 base, with 7 bases left between them. The CDR3 spans 15 residues.

CDR3 nucleotides: TGTGCCAGTAGTAGAACCAGGGGTCAGGGCGAGCAGTACTTC. Translated: CASSRTRGQGEQYF. The gene calls are TRBV19 and TRBJ2-7; weak D call: TRBD1 (6 bases). Deletions cut 4 bases from V and 6 bases from J, with 16 bases between. The CDR3 contains 14 residues. The germline V gene encodes CDR1 LNHDA and CDR2 SQIVND (reference sequence).